The rows below give T cell receptor beta chains drawn from one sample of a study of shared clonotypes between healthy human individuals. TCRdb's table, derived via immunoSEQ multiplex PCR, lists solely in-frame clones and lacks some. This sample carries 1.4 million or so clones, approximately 98.5% of them seen once, and the ten largest clones take approximately 0.38%. Sequenced sample: naive CD4+ T cells sorted from blood. Source of these receptors: a man aged 25-40 years in good health. The CDR3 runs from the conserved cysteine through the conserved F or W. The order of the fields is D gene, J gene, V gene, clone size, CDR3 DNA, CDR3 protein. D genes are given only for firm matches. The size field is filled for only some rows; it gives once, few, many or a size class.

-	TRBJ2-6	TRBV6-1	-	TGTGCCAGCAGTGACATTGGTGGCAAGGAGAGAGAAACTGGGGCCAACGTCCTGACTTTC	CASSDIGGKERETGANVLTF
-	TRBJ2-7	TRBV2	-	TGTGCCAGCAGTGGCCAGTTGCTCTACTACGAGCAGTACTTC	CASSGQLLYYEQYF
TRBD2	TRBJ2-7	TRBV7-9	-	TGTGCCAGCAGCTCGGCCCTTACTAGCGCCTCCTACGAGCAGTACTTC	CASSSALTSASYEQYF
TRBD1	TRBJ1-1	TRBV9	-	TGTGCCAGCAGCGCCAAAGACAGGGGTGAAGCTTTCTTT	CASSAKDRGEAFF
TRBD2	TRBJ2-5	TRBV5-1	-	TGCGCCAGCAGCTTCGGGGGGTTGGAGACCCAGTACTTC	CASSFGGLETQYF
-	TRBJ2-5	TRBV5-1	once	TGCGCCAGCAGCTCGGACATACAAGAGACCCAGTACTTC	CASSSDIQETQYF
-	TRBJ2-7	TRBV7-2	-	TGTGCCAGCAGCTTAAACTCCTACGAGCAGTACTTC	CASSLNSYEQYF
TRBD1	TRBJ2-3	TRBV11-1	-	TGTGCCAGCAGCTCCTCAGGGGGCTTAGGGGGGACAGATACGCAGTATTTT	CASSSSGGLGGTDTQYF
TRBD1	TRBJ1-1	TRBV5-1	-	TGCGCCAGCAGTTTGACAGGGGTAGGGGCTGAAGCTTTCTTT	CASSLTGVGAEAFF
-	TRBJ2-3	TRBV5-4	-	TGTGCCAGCAGCTCCGCAGGTATCTTCACAGATACGCAGTATTTT	CASSSAGIFTDTQYF
-	TRBJ1-5	TRBV7-8	-	TGTGCCAGCAGCTCCAACTCCTACAGGGAACAGCCCCAGCATTTT	CASSSNSYREQPQHF
TRBD1	TRBJ2-6	TRBV30	-	TGTGCCTGGAGTGGATACAGGGGACAGGGGGCGCCTGGGGCCAACGTCCTGACTTTC	CAWSGYRGQGAPGANVLTF
-	TRBJ2-3	TRBV19	-	TGTGCCAGTAGTAGCGGGACCTACACAGATACGCAGTATTTT	CASSSGTYTDTQYF
TRBD1	TRBJ2-2	TRBV5-5	-	TGTGCCAGCAGCCCGGTACAGGGGGCGTTTCGCACCGGGGAGCTGTTTTTT	CASSPVQGAFRTGELFF
-	TRBJ2-5	TRBV5-5	-	TGTGCCAGCAGTACTGACAGATTCGGGGAGACCCAGTACTTC	CASSTDRFGETQYF
-	TRBJ2-7	TRBV15	once	TGTGCCACCAGCAGAGAGGCCAGGGTCCCCTACGAGCAGTACTTC	CATSREARVPYEQYF
TRBD2	TRBJ2-7	TRBV30	-	TGTGCCTGGAGTTTCCCTGGGACTAGCGGCTTC	CAWSFPGTSGF
-	TRBJ2-2	TRBV6-5	-	TGTGCCAGCAGAGACACCGGGGAGCTGTTTTTT	CASRDTGELFF
-	TRBJ2-3	TRBV10-3	-	TGTGCCATCAGTGAGCCCCTCCTTGGGGGAGGCACAGATACGCAGTATTTT	CAISEPLLGGGTDTQYF
-	TRBJ2-7	TRBV19	once	TGTGCCAGTAGTATACCGGGGGGCGCCGCCTACGAGCAGTACTTC	CASSIPGGAAYEQYF
TRBD2	TRBJ2-7	TRBV6-5	-	TGTGCCAGCAGTTTTTCTCCGGGACTAGCTCAGTACGAGCAGTACTTC	CASSFSPGLAQYEQYF
-	TRBJ1-5	TRBV28	-	TGTGCCAGCAGACCGGATGGTCAGCCCCAGCATTTT	CASRPDGQPQHF
TRBD1	TRBJ1-2	TRBV7-2	-	TGTGCCAGCAGCCCCACAAGGGACAGCCGGTTCTATGGCTACACCTTC	CASSPTRDSRFYGYTF
TRBD1	TRBJ2-7	TRBV29-1	-	TGCAGCGTATGGGACAGCTCCAACTACGAGCAGTACTTC	CSVWDSSNYEQYF
TRBD2	TRBJ2-3	TRBV7-6	-	TGTGCCAGCAGCCTGGGGACTAGCGGGAGCACAGATACGCAGTATTTT	CASSLGTSGSTDTQYF
TRBD1	TRBJ2-7	TRBV2	-	TGTGCCAGCAGTCGGGACAGGGCCTACGAGCAGTACTTC	CASSRDRAYEQYF
TRBD1	TRBJ2-2	TRBV7-9	-	TGTGCCAGCAGCTTAGAACAGGGGCGCACCGGGGAGCTGTTTTTT	CASSLEQGRTGELFF
TRBD2	TRBJ2-3	TRBV29-1	-	TGCAGCGTTCATAGCGGGAGTACAGATACGCAGTATTTT	CSVHSGSTDTQYF
-	TRBJ2-7	TRBV28	-	TGTGCCAGCAGTTTGGGGGCCGTTGGCTCCTACGAGCAGTACTTC	CASSLGAVGSYEQYF
TRBD2	TRBJ2-7	TRBV5-5	-	TGTGCCAGCAGCTATAGGCGGGGGACTCTTTCCTCCTACGAGCAGTACTTC	CASSYRRGTLSSYEQYF
TRBD2	TRBJ2-2	TRBV11-2	-	TGTGCCAGCAGCTTAACGGGAGGCACCGGGGAGCTGTTTTTT	CASSLTGGTGELFF
-	TRBJ2-3	TRBV2	-	TGTGCCAGCAACGAGGGTTGGACAGATACGCAGTATTTT	CASNEGWTDTQYF
-	TRBJ2-5	TRBV4-2	-	TGTGCCAGCAGCATCCAAGAGACCCAGTACTTC	CASSIQETQYF
TRBD1	TRBJ2-7	TRBV7-3	-	TGTGCCAGCAGCACCGGGACAGGGGGCAGCGAGCAGTACTTC	CASSTGTGGSEQYF
-	TRBJ1-1	TRBV6-5	-	TGTGCCAGCAGTTACTCGACGGAGAACACTGAAGCTTTCTTT	CASSYSTENTEAFF
-	TRBJ2-7	TRBV2	-	TGTGCCAGCAGGGCCTACGAGCAGTACTTC	CASRAYEQYF
TRBD2	TRBJ2-3	TRBV18	once	TGTGCCAGCTCAACGACTAGCGGTGCAGATACGCAGTATTTT	CASSTTSGADTQYF
-	TRBJ2-7	TRBV14	-	TGTGCCAGCAGCCCCCTGGGGGAGGCTTCCTACGAGCAGTACTTC	CASSPLGEASYEQYF
TRBD2	TRBJ2-2	TRBV5-5	-	TGTGCCAGCAGCTTGGGACTAGCTGGCACCGGGGAGCTGTTTTTT	CASSLGLAGTGELFF
TRBD2	TRBJ2-1	TRBV11-2	-	TGTGCCAGCAGCCCCGTGGCTCGTCTAGCGGGAGAGGACAATGAGCAGTTCTTC	CASSPVARLAGEDNEQFF
TRBD2	TRBJ2-7	TRBV11-2	-	TGTGCCAGCAGCCCCGGGGGGATCCACGAGCAGTACTTC	CASSPGGIHEQYF
-	TRBJ2-7	TRBV28	-	TGTGCCAGCAGTTTACGGGGGCTGGTCTCCTACGAGCAGTACTTC	CASSLRGLVSYEQYF
-	TRBJ1-3	TRBV4-1	-	TGCGCCAGCAGCCAAGTGGGTATCGGAAACACCATATATTTT	CASSQVGIGNTIYF
-	TRBJ2-1	TRBV5-1	once	TGCGCCAGCAGCCCCGGGGCTAGGTCCAATGAGCAGTTCTTC	CASSPGARSNEQFF
-	TRBJ1-1	TRBV18	-	TGTGCCAGCTCACCGGATGGTGGGGAAGCTTTCTTT	CASSPDGGEAFF
TRBD1	TRBJ1-1	TRBV7-2	-	TGTGCCAGCAGCCCAGGGGGTTTCACTGAAGCTTTCTTT	CASSPGGFTEAFF
TRBD1	TRBJ2-6	TRBV18	-	TGTGCCAGCTCACCTTTCGGACAGGGAACTGGGGCCAACGTCCTGACTTTC	CASSPFGQGTGANVLTF
TRBD2	TRBJ2-1	TRBV28	-	TGTGCCAGCGGCGCGGGAGTAAGGGATGAGCAGTTCTTC	CASGAGVRDEQFF
-	TRBJ2-3	TRBV11-2	-	TGTGCCAGCAGCCGAGGTTTAAGACCGCTCTCCACAGATACGCAGTATTTT	CASSRGLRPLSTDTQYF
TRBD1	TRBJ2-7	TRBV9	-	TGTGCCAGCAGCGGTACCGGGACAGCCTCCTACGAGCAGTACTTC	CASSGTGTASYEQYF
-	TRBJ1-2	TRBV10-3	-	TGTGCGCTCAGGGGAGAAGGGTGGGATGGCTACACCTTC	CALRGEGWDGYTF
-	TRBJ1-2	TRBV29-1	-	TGCAGCGCACAGGGTTCCGCTAACTATGGCTACACCTTC	CSAQGSANYGYTF
TRBD2	TRBJ2-1	TRBV5-1	once	TGCGCCAGCAGCCCAGGACTAGCGGTGATCAATGAGCAGTTCTTC	CASSPGLAVINEQFF